These 19 T cell receptor beta chains came from one sample sequenced in a study of human T cells and chemical hapten exposure. Regarding time point: patch test 1, 2 weeks after DPC sensitization. The treatment here: therapeutic diphenylcyclopropenone sensitization with weekly scalp DPC. TCRdb ran MiXCR on the RACE reads and lists one entry per CDR3 protein. Of about 340,000 distinct CDR3 sequences listed, 6% to 8.5% were seen once; the top ten hold approximately 8.9%. The source was whole blood, collected in connection with sensitization to the hapten diphenylcyclopropenone (DPC). Receptors originate from a woman aged 18-29 years with alopecia areata. Some clones in this sample may be carry-over from other donors' samples.

There are a few counts of this clonotype. This chain connects TRBV18 to TRBJ2-7; 8 nucleotides match TRBD1. Trimming took 3 bases from V and 10 from J; bases not matched to a gene: 20. This CDR3 region has 17 residues. Per the germline V gene, CDR1 is KGHSH and CDR2 is LQKENI. The CDR3 DNA sequence: TGTGCCAGCTCACCCATCCCGCCCGGGACAGGAGTATTAAAACAGTACTTC. Encoded protein: CASSPIPPGTGVLKQYF.

The sample holds many counts of this clonotype. This sequence joins TRBV6-5 and TRBJ1-1; no definite D call. The V gene's germline CDR1 is MNHEY and CDR2 SVGAGI. The CDR3 is made up of 12 amino acids. The germline V and J ends were trimmed by 10 bases and 0 bases, with 9 bases remaining between them. The DNA for the CDR3 is TGTGCCACCAAAAGAATGAACACTGAAGCTTTCTTT. Residues: CATKRMNTEAFF.

V and J are TRBV20-1 and TRBJ2-7; D is undetermined. With 3 bases removed from V and 3 bases from J, the gap between germline ends came to 9 bases. From germline, CDR1 is DFQATT and CDR2 SNEGSKA (reference sequence). The CDR3 has 12 amino acids. CDR3 coding DNA: TGCAGTGCTAGCCCCAAGAACTACGAGCAGTACTTC. This codes for CSASPKNYEQYF.

This clonotype was detected ten times or more. This chain links TRBV12-3 or TRBV12-4 with TRBJ1-5, with 8 positions matching TRBD1. Losses at the gene ends were 4 bases for V and 2 bases for J; bases not matched to a gene: 1. CDR3 length: 14 residues. CDR3 loop: CASSSTGGNQPQHF. CDR3 nucleotide sequence: TGTGCCAGCAGTTCGACAGGGGGCAATCAGCCCCAGCATTTT.

Worth noting for this clonotype: This may be a read error: a much more frequent sequence differs by one nucleotide. The chain has TRBV27 and TRBJ2-7; the D gene is possibly TRBD1 (5 bases). CDR3 length equals 14 residues. The V gene's germline CDR1 is MNHEY and CDR2 SMNVEV (reference sequence). Here the CDR3 reads CTSSLSAGPYEQYF. In DNA, the CDR3 is TGTACCAGCAGTTTATCGGCAGGGCCCTACGAGCAGTACTTC.

This clonotype showed up many times. The chain combines TRBV18 with TRBJ1-2; D remains ambiguous. The CDR3 is 14 amino acids. The V end lost 2 bases, the J end lost 0 bases, and 7 bases lay between the germline ends. Per the germline V gene, CDR1 is KGHSH and CDR2 is LQKENI. CDR3 amino acids: CASSPDQPNYGYTF. The DNA for the CDR3 is TGTGCCAGCTCACCAGACCAGCCTAACTATGGCTACACCTTC. The full variable domain, completed using reference TRBV18 and TRBJ1-2, is NAGVMQNPRHLVRRRGQEARLRCSPMKGHSHVYWYRQLPEEGLKFMVYLQKENIIDESGMPKERFSAEFPKEGPSILRIQQVVRGDSAAYFCASSPDQPNYGYTFGSGTRLTVV.

This clonotype was detected ten times or more. CDR3 residues: CASRVEYSQYF. The CDR3 bases are TGTGCCAGCAGGGTGGAGTACTCGCAGTATTTT. The chain is built from TRBV2 and TRBJ2-3; D is undetermined. Trimming cost V 6 bases and J 10 bases, with 11 bases left between them. Per the germline V gene, CDR1 is SNHLY and CDR2 is FYNNEI. The CDR3 spans 11 residues.

To note about this clonotype: A much more abundant neighbour one base away suggests this may be a read error. The V and J genes are TRBV6-5 and TRBJ2-3; TRBD1 matches at 8 bases. The CDR3 spans 15 residues. Germline lookup yields CDR1 MNHEY and CDR2 SVGAGI. The CDR3 DNA follows: TGTGTCACTTTCGGACAGGGCGTGCATTTTGGTACGCAGTATTTT. Protein sequence: CVTFGQGVHFGTQYF.

This clonotype has only a few counts. The chain has TRBV5-5 and TRBJ2-7; D remains ambiguous. Germline CDR1 and CDR2: SGHKS and YYEKEE (reference sequence). The CDR3 extends over 14 amino acids. V lost 2 bases and J lost 2, with 11 bases in between. CDR3 protein: CASSFWGPPYEQYF. In DNA, the CDR3 is TGTGCCAGCAGCTTTTGGGGTCCCCCCTACGAGCAGTACTTC.

This clonotype occurred many times. The rearrangement links TRBV27 to TRBJ2-1; D is perhaps TRBD2 (5 bases). The CDR3 has 16 amino acids. Trimming removed 4 bases from V and 6 bases from J, with 19 bases in between. Looked up from germline, CDR1 is MNHEY and CDR2 is SMNVEV (reference sequence). The CDR3 protein is CASSSPSHALSNEQFF. The DNA for the CDR3 is TGTGCCAGCAGTTCTCCTAGCCATGCCCTCTCCAATGAGCAGTTCTTC.

This clonotype was found many times. The chain joins TRBV5-6 to TRBJ2-7; D gene uncertain. Trimming took off 2 bases at V and 1 base at J, with 4 bases between the two ends. Germline-derived CDR1 and CDR2 are SGHDT and YYEEEE. The CDR3 totals 12 residues. In DNA, the CDR3 is TGTGCCAGCAGCTTACGATCCTACGAGCAGTACTTC. Its translation is CASSLRSYEQYF.

This clonotype was counted a few times. This chain joins TRBV7-9 and TRBJ2-3; 9 bases agree with TRBD1. After removal of 1 base from V and 3 bases from J, the junction contained 5 bases not matched to a gene. From germline, CDR1 is SEHNR and CDR2 FQNEAQ (reference sequence). The CDR3 contains 16 residues. CDR3 residues: CASSLVGTGKTDTQYF. The CDR3 bases are TGTGCCAGCAGCTTAGTAGGGACAGGGAAAACAGATACGCAGTATTTT.

This clonotype has only a few counts. This chain uses TRBV7-2 with TRBJ1-5; D not resolved. The CDR3 has 15 residues. V shed 3 bases and J shed 6 bases, with 15 bases lying between them. Germline CDR1 SGHTA, CDR2 FQGNSA. CDR3 residues: CASSFGLPEAQPQHF. The CDR3 DNA is TGTGCCAGCAGCTTCGGACTCCCGGAGGCTCAGCCCCAGCATTTT.

This clonotype was counted many times. The V and J genes are TRBV3-1 and TRBJ2-1; D is unresolved. Trimming pared 4 bases from V and 1 base from J, leaving 8 bases between. The CDR3 runs 14 residues. CDR1 LGHDT and CDR2 YNNKEL come from the germline V gene (reference sequence). The CDR3 region has the DNA TGTGCCAGCAGCCGTAGTCCGTCCTACAATGAGCAGTTCTTC. Translated, it gives CASSRSPSYNEQFF.

V gene TRBV6-2 or TRBV6-3 combines with J gene TRBJ1-6, with D maybe TRBD1 (6 bases). The germline CDR1 and CDR2 sequences are MNHEY and SVGEGT. Trimming cost V 2 bases and J 8 bases, with 13 bases left between them. This CDR3 has 15 amino acids. The CDR3 is CASSYLDRSDSPLHF. In nucleotides, the CDR3 is TGTGCCAGCAGTTACCTCGACAGGTCGGATTCACCCCTCCACTTT.

V and J are TRBV6-6 and TRBJ1-6; no reliable D call. V was clipped by 7 bases and J by 10 bases, with 14 bases between them. The CDR3 is 13 amino acids. CDR1 is MNHNY, CDR2 SVGAGI, per germline (reference sequence). CDR3 region: CASTDFEGSPLHF. The CDR3 region has the DNA TGTGCCAGCACGGACTTCGAGGGCTCACCCCTCCACTTT.

The chain has TRBV5-6 and TRBJ1-5, with 7 bases fitting TRBD1. Looked up from germline, CDR1 is SGHDT and CDR2 is YYEEEE. The CDR3 contains 15 residues. With V trimmed by 4 bases and J by 3 bases, 7 bases remained unmatched. The CDR3 DNA follows: TGTGCCAGCAGCGCGGACAGGTCCTACAATCAGCCCCAGCATTTT. Residues: CASSADRSYNQPQHF.

V gene TRBV15 combines with J gene TRBJ1-5, with D uncertain. Germline CDR1 and CDR2: LNHNV and YYDKDF (reference sequence). The CDR3 has 15 amino acids. Trimming pared 0 bases from V and 3 bases from J, leaving 9 bases between. CDR3 sequence: CATSRDGQINQPQHF. The CDR3, as DNA: TGTGCCACCAGCAGAGATGGTCAAATCAATCAGCCCCAGCATTTT.

The chain joins TRBV4-2 to TRBJ1-4; D call uncertain. This CDR3 is built from 13 residues. V gave up 2 bases and J gave up 8 bases, with 9 bases separating them. The V gene's germline CDR1 is LGHNA and CDR2 YNFKEQ. CDR3 in DNA: TGTGCCAGCAGCCAAACGGCAGCGGAAAAACTGTTTTTT. Translated: CASSQTAAEKLFF.